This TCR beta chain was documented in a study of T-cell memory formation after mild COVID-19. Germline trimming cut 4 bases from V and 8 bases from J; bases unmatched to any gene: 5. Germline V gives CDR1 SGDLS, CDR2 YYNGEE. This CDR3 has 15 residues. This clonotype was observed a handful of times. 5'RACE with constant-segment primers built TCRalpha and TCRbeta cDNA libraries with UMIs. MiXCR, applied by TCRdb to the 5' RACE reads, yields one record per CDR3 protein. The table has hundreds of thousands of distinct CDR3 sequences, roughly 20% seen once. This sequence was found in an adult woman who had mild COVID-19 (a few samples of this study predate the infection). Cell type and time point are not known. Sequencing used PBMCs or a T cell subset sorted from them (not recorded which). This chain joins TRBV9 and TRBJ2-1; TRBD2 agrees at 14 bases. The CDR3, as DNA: TGTGCCAGCAGCTACGGGACTAGCGGGAGCTATGAGCAGTTCTTC. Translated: CASSYGTSGSYEQFF.